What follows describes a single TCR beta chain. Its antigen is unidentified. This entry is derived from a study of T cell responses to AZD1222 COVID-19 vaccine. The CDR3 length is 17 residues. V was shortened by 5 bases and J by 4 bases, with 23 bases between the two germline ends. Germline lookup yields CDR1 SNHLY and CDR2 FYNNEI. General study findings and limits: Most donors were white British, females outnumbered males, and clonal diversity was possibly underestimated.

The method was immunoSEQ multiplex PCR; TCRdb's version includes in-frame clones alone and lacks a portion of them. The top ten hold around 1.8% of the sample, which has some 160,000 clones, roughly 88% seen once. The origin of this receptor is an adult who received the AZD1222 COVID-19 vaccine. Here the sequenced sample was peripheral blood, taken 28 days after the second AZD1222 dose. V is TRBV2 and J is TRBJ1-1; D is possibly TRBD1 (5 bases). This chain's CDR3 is CASSQDPHGTGGTEAFF. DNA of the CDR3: TGTGCCAGCAGTCAGGACCCCCATGGAACTGGGGGCACTGAAGCTTTCTTT. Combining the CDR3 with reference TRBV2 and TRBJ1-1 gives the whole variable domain EPEVTQTPSHQVTQMGQEVILRCVPISNHLYFYWYRQILGQKVEFLVSFYNNEISEKSEIFDDQFSVERPDGSNFTLKIRSTKLEDSAMYFCASSQDPHGTGGTEAFFGQGTRLTVV.